This T cell receptor beta chain was profiled in a study of blood T cell repertoires in COVID-19. Study at large: Samples taken during acute and convalescent COVID-19 were collected in the United States, Italy and Spain. In each case, the material was cDNA or gDNA derived from T cells, B-cell-depleted T cells, or PBMCs.

Authors' analysis steps: Amplifying reference gene primers gave estimates of nucleated cell counts. The repertoire was sequenced with immunoSEQ multiplex PCR; TCRdb's copy has only in-frame clones and lacks some. Clone size and the V and J calls come from that table; the DNA yielded D and trimming. The table lists 250,000 or so clones, 88% of them singletons. The V segment lost 5 bases and the J segment 6 bases; nucleotides outside the gene matches: 9. The V gene's germline CDR1 is SGHNT and CDR2 YENEEA. This CDR3 region has 15 residues. This clonotype originated in a woman in her 40s who had recovered from COVID-19. The chain couples TRBV11-3 to TRBJ2-1; 8 bases agree with TRBD2. The sample taken for sequencing was peripheral blood. DNA of the CDR3: TGTGCCAGCAGCCCCCTCCCCGGGGGGGGCAATGAGCAGTTCTTC. This encodes CASSPLPGGGNEQFF.